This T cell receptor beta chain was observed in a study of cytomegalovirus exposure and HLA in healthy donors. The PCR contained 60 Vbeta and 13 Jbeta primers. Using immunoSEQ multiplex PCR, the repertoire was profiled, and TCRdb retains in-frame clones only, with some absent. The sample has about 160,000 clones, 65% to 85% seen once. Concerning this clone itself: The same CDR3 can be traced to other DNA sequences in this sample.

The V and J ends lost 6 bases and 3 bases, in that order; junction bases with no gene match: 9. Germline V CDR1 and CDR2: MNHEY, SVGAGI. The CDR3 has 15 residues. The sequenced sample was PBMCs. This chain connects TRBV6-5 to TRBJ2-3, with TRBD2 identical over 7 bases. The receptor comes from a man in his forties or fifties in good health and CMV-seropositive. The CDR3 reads CASRVGTKRTDTQYF. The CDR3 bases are TGTGCCAGCAGGGTAGGGACTAAAAGAACAGATACGCAGTATTTT.